This paragraph reports one TCR beta chain. The sample belongs to a study of cytomegalovirus exposure and HLA in healthy donors. Vbeta (60) and Jbeta (13) primers were used in the PCR. In the original processing: Later work found about 80 million unique TCR beta chains, with about 10 million shared. The data were produced by immunoSEQ multiplex PCR, yet TCRdb's version contains in-frame clones alone and is incomplete. The V and J calls and clone size were taken over from that table, and D and trimming were inferred from the DNA. The sample has some 110,000 clones; 73% are singletons. The CDR3 contains 15 residues. The germline V gene encodes CDR1 LNHDA and CDR2 SQIVND (reference sequence). J lost 3 bases, V lost 5 bases, and 4 bases had no gene match.

J is TRBJ1-5 and V is TRBV19, with 10 nucleotides matching TRBD1. This clonotype was obtained from a man aged 60 to 69 in good health and CMV-seropositive. Sample: PBMCs. CDR3 nucleotide sequence: TGTGCCAGTAGTTCGCGACAGGGGGCCAATCAGCCCCAGCATTTT. Translation: CASSSRQGANQPQHF.